One sample yielded the 14 T cell receptor beta chains listed below, sequenced in a study of T cell responses to AZD1222 COVID-19 vaccine. TCRdb's copy holds only in-frame clones and misses some; the assay was immunoSEQ multiplex PCR. Here the sample spans 75,000 to 100,000 clones, around 91% being singletons. Sequenced material: peripheral blood, taken on day 0 of AZD1222 vaccination. The source is an adult in good health.

The chain recombines TRBV7-2 with TRBJ2-3; D is uncertain. In germline, CDR1 is SGHTA, CDR2 FQGNSA. The CDR3 spans 13 residues. V was trimmed by 5 bases and J by 0 bases, leaving 6 bases between them. As DNA, the CDR3 is TGTGCCAGCAGCACCCAGAGCACAGATACGCAGTATTTT. Its protein product is CASSTQSTDTQYF.

This chain joins TRBV27 and TRBJ2-3; 15 positions agree with TRBD2. V lost 8 bases and J lost 2; bases outside the gene matches: 8. This CDR3 has 17 residues. Germline CDR1 is MNHEY and CDR2 is SMNVEV (reference sequence). CDR3 protein: CASRRTSGGGYTDTQYF. CDR3 bases: TGTGCCAGCCGGAGGACTAGCGGGGGGGGATACACAGATACGCAGTATTTT.

The rearrangement joins TRBV7-9 to TRBJ1-1; D gene unclear. The germline CDR1 and CDR2 sequences are SEHNR and FQNEAQ (reference sequence). The CDR3 extends over 11 amino acids. Trimming removed 6 bases from V and 1 base from J, with 3 bases in between. CDR3 in amino acids: CASRENTEAFF. The CDR3 DNA sequence: TGTGCCAGCAGGGAGAACACTGAAGCTTTCTTT.

A few counts support this clone. The sample has other DNA sequences that encode this CDR3 too. V is TRBV15 and J is TRBJ1-4; 9 bases match TRBD1. The CDR3 totals 14 residues. V dropped 3 bases and J dropped 8; count of bases not matched to a gene: 4. Germline V gene lookup returns CDR1 LNHNV and CDR2 YYDKDF (reference sequence). The CDR3: CATSRGQGNEKLFF. DNA of the CDR3: TGTGCCACCAGCAGGGGACAGGGTAACGAAAAACTGTTTTTT. The full variable domain, completed using reference TRBV15 and TRBJ1-4, is DAMVIQNPRYQVTQFGKPVTLSCSQTLNHNVMYWYQQKSSQAPKLLFHYYDKDFNNEADTPDNFQSRRPNTSFCFLDIRSPGLGDTAMYLCATSRGQGNEKLFFGSGTQLSVL.

The V gene is TRBV2, the J gene TRBJ1-5; tentative D call: TRBD1 (6 bases). Germline lookup yields CDR1 SNHLY and CDR2 FYNNEI. V was shortened by 3 bases and J by 5 bases, with 14 bases between the two germline ends. This CDR3 comprises 15 residues. The DNA of the CDR3 is TGTGCCAGCAGTGACGGACGGAGGGGGGATCAGCCCCAGCATTTT. Its translation is CASSDGRRGDQPQHF. Using reference TRBV2 and TRBJ1-5 for the parts outside the CDR3, the full variable domain is EPEVTQTPSHQVTQMGQEVILRCVPISNHLYFYWYRQILGQKVEFLVSFYNNEISEKSEIFDDQFSVERPDGSNFTLKIRSTKLEDSAMYFCASSDGRRGDQPQHFGDGTRLSIL.

This rearrangement joins TRBV9 to TRBJ2-3, with a possible D match to TRBD2 (6 bases). There are 14 residues in the CDR3. CDR1 is SGDLS, CDR2 YYNGEE, per germline. V gave up 0 bases and J gave up 5 bases, with 10 bases separating them. CDR3 amino acids: CASSVVGGEDTQYF. The CDR3 nucleotides read TGTGCCAGCAGCGTAGTCGGCGGGGAAGATACGCAGTATTTT.

The chain is built from TRBV5-5 and TRBJ1-2, with a weak D call TRBD1 (6 bases). In germline, CDR1 is SGHKS, CDR2 YYEKEE (reference sequence). The CDR3 runs 17 residues. Between the trimmed V and J ends, which lost 0 bases and 4 bases, there was a span of 19 bases. The CDR3 sequence is CASSLGSSGTTIYGYTF. For the CDR3, the DNA is TGTGCCAGCAGCTTGGGTTCCTCCGGGACAACTATCTATGGCTACACCTTC.

V usage is TRBV7-2 and J usage is TRBJ2-1; 9 positions agree with TRBD2. The CDR3 has 15 amino acids. The germline V gene encodes CDR1 SGHTA and CDR2 FQGNSA. The trim removed 8 bases at V and 6 bases at J, leaving 11 bases unmatched. The DNA of the CDR3 is TGTGCCAGCGACTTCCCTGCGGGGGGGGGCAATGAGCAGTTCTTC. It encodes CASDFPAGGGNEQFF. Full variable domain (rest looked up from reference TRBV7-2 and TRBJ2-1): GAGVSQSPSNKVTEKGKDVELRCDPISGHTALYWYRQSLGQGLEFLIYFQGNSAPDKSGLPSDRFSAERTGGSVSTLTIQRTQQEDSAVYLCASDFPAGGGNEQFFGPGTRLTVL.

This chain joins TRBV7-3 and TRBJ2-2; 13 bases align to TRBD2. The ends lost 5 bases at V and 7 bases at J; junction bases unmatched: 4. CDR3 length equals 15 residues. Germline V gives CDR1 SGHTA, CDR2 FQGTGA. As DNA, the CDR3 is TGTGCCAGCAGCCCCGGACTAGCGGGGGACGGGGAGCTGTTTTTT. Amino acid sequence: CASSPGLAGDGELFF.

The V and J genes are TRBV5-5 and TRBJ1-6; TRBD1 matches 8 bases. CDR1 SGHKS and CDR2 YYEKEE come from the germline V gene (reference sequence). There are 15 residues in the CDR3. Trimming took 4 bases from V and 9 from J; bases not matched to a gene: 9. The DNA for the CDR3 is TGTGCCAGCAGCCGCTCGACAGGGGTAGGTTCACCCCTCCACTTT. The encoded protein is CASSRSTGVGSPLHF.

V usage is TRBV7-9 and J usage is TRBJ2-3; 7 nucleotides agree with TRBD2. The CDR3 length is 16 residues. Germline loops: CDR1 SEHNR, CDR2 FQNEAQ (reference sequence). Trimming cost V 5 bases and J 8 bases; bases outside gene matches: 16. The CDR3: CASSREPGPLAGTQYF. CDR3 DNA: TGTGCCAGCAGCAGGGAACCAGGACCTTTAGCGGGTACGCAGTATTTT.

V usage is TRBV7-3 and J usage is TRBJ2-3; 9 nucleotides line up with TRBD1. The J segment lost 7 bases and the V segment lost 8 bases, leaving 7 bases of the junction unmatched. Germline V gives CDR1 SGHTA, CDR2 FQGTGA. The CDR3 runs 13 residues. The CDR3 sequence: CASGTGRSNTQYF. DNA for the CDR3: TGTGCCAGCGGGACAGGGCGATCAAATACGCAGTATTTT. The whole variable domain, filled in from reference TRBV7-3 and TRBJ2-3, reads GAGVSQTPSNKVTEKGKYVELRCDPISGHTALYWYRQSLGQGPEFLIYFQGTGAADDSGLPNDRFFAVRPEGSVSTLKIQRTERGDSAVYLCASGTGRSNTQYFGPGTRLTVL.

The chain uses TRBV9 and TRBJ2-3; TRBD2 aligns across 7 bases. CDR3 length: 14 amino acids. The J segment lost 2 bases and the V segment lost 2 bases, leaving 2 bases of the junction unmatched. Germline assignment: CDR1 SGDLS and CDR2 YYNGEE. The CDR3 reads CASSVRDYTDTQYF. As DNA, the CDR3 is TGTGCCAGCAGCGTGCGGGACTACACAGATACGCAGTATTTT.

This clone was picked up a small number of times. The chain has TRBV29-1 and TRBJ2-2; tentatively, D is TRBD1 (6 bases). CDR3 length: 15 amino acids. Trimming took off 4 bases at V and 4 bases at J, with 16 bases between the two ends. Germline loops: CDR1 SQVTM, CDR2 ANQGSEA. CDR3 in amino acids: CSVGVGASSTGELFF. DNA for the CDR3: TGCAGCGTTGGGGTGGGGGCGTCGTCCACCGGGGAGCTGTTTTTT.